This record covers a single T cell receptor beta chain. This clone may be a read error of a much larger clone one base away. These data belong to a study of CD8 T cells in ankylosing spondylitis. In TCRdb, the 5' RACE reads were re-called with MiXCR into one record per CDR3 protein. The sample consists of approximately 35,000 distinct CDR3 sequences, more than 13% of them appearing once. Sequencing was done on a sample of blood. The clonotype originates from a male donor with ankylosing spondylitis or in good health (not recorded which).

CDR3 coding DNA: TGTGCCACCAGCAGAACAGAGGATACGCAGTATTTT. Translation gives CATSRTEDTQYF. V is TRBV15 and J is TRBJ2-3; D call uncertain. Germline CDR1 LNHNV, CDR2 YYDKDF (reference sequence). The V end lost 2 bases, the J end lost 6 bases, and 6 bases lay between the germline ends. This CDR3 spans 12 amino acids.